What follows are 7 T cell receptor beta chains derived from one specimen sequenced in a study of blood T cell repertoires in COVID-19. Libraries were prepared by immunoSEQ multiplex PCR; TCRdb keeps only in-frame clonotypes and omits some of them. This sample has about 250,000 clones; 65% to 90% occur once, and the top ten carry about 9.1%. The sequencing sample was made of PBMCs or T cells enriched from blood (not recorded which). The receptors were gathered from a woman aged 50 to 60 with acute COVID-19.

The rearrangement uses TRBV5-8 and TRBJ2-3, with TRBD1 identical over 11 bases. The CDR3 spans 15 residues. The V gene's germline CDR1 is SGHTS and CDR2 YDEGEE. J gave up 2 bases and V 6 bases, and 5 bases lay outside the gene matches. This CDR3 reads CASTRTGGPTDTQYF. In nucleotides, the CDR3 is TGTGCCAGCACCAGGACAGGGGGCCCCACAGATACGCAGTATTTT.

The chain joins TRBV6-5 to TRBJ2-1; D is uncertain. The CDR3 length is 14 residues. Germline CDR1 is MNHEY and CDR2 is SVGAGI. The ends were cut back, 2 bases at V and 10 bases at J, with 15 bases in the middle. The CDR3 reads CASSYGQAIGEQFF. The CDR3 DNA sequence: TGTGCCAGCAGTTACGGCCAGGCGATTGGGGAGCAGTTCTTC.

The rearrangement uses TRBV29-1 and TRBJ1-3; the D gene is possibly TRBD1 (5 bases). Trimming took 7 bases from V and 3 from J, leaving 16 bases between them. Germline V gene data show CDR1 as SQVTM and CDR2 as ANQGSEA. The CDR3 is 14 amino acids. As DNA, the CDR3 is TGCAGCGCTGGGGCCTCGGGAGTTGGAAACACCATATATTTT. Translating it yields CSAGASGVGNTIYF.

The gene calls are TRBV30 and TRBJ2-5, with 8 bases lining up with TRBD2. The CDR3 has 17 residues. With 2 bases clipped from V and 1 base from J, the junction kept 12 bases outside the gene matches. Germline CDR1 and CDR2: GTSNPN and SVGIG (reference sequence). Written as DNA, the CDR3 is TGTGCCTGGAGTCCTAAGAGGGCGGGGGGCCCCCAAGAGACCCAGTACTTC. This sequence encodes CAWSPKRAGGPQETQYF.

This rearrangement joins TRBV7-2 to TRBJ2-1, with 8 nucleotides matching TRBD2. The CDR3 extends over 14 amino acids. With 5 bases clipped from V and 6 bases from J, the junction kept 6 bases outside the gene matches. In germline, CDR1 is SGHTA, CDR2 FQGNSA. The CDR3 DNA reads TGTGCCAGCAGCCTTTTAGCGGGGAGCAATGAGCAGTTCTTC. Encoded protein: CASSLLAGSNEQFF.

The V gene is TRBV30, the J gene TRBJ1-1; D perhaps matches TRBD1 (5 bases). This CDR3 has 13 amino acids. V was shortened by 1 base and J by 0 bases, with 6 bases between the two germline ends. Germline CDR1 and CDR2: GTSNPN and SVGIG (reference sequence). The CDR3 reads CAWSGQMNTEAFF. In DNA, the CDR3 is TGTGCCTGGAGTGGACAGATGAACACTGAAGCTTTCTTT. Based on the CDR3 plus reference TRBV30 and TRBJ1-1, the full variable domain is SQTIHQWPATLVQPVGSPLSLECTVEGTSNPNLYWYRQAAGRGLQLLFYSVGIGQISSEVPQNLSASRPQDRQFILSSKKLLLSDSGFYLCAWSGQMNTEAFFGQGTRLTVV.

The chain uses TRBV12-3 or TRBV12-4 and TRBJ2-7; TRBD1 aligns across 10 bases. The CDR3 sequence is 12 residues long. With V trimmed by 6 bases and J by 6 bases, 2 bases remained unmatched. The DNA of the CDR3 is TGTGCCAGCAGGCGGACAGGGGGCGAGCAGTACTTC. Translated: CASRRTGGEQYF.